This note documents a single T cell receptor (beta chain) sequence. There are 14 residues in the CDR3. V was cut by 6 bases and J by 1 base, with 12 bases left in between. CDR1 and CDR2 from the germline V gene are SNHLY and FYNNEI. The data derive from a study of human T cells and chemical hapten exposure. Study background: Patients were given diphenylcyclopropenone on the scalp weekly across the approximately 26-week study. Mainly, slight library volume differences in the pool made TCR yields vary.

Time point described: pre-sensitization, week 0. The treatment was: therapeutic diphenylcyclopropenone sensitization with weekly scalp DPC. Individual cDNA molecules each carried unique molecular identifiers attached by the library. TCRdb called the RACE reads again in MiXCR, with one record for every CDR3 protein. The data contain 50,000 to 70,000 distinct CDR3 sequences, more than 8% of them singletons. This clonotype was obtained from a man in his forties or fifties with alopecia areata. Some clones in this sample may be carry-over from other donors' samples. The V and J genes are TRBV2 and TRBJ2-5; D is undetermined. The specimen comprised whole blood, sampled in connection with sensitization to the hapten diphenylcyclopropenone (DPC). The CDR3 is CASRKNRAQETQYF. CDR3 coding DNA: TGTGCCAGCAGAAAGAACCGGGCCCAAGAGACCCAGTACTTC.